Listed below are T cell receptor beta chains from one sample, sequenced in a study of T cells in Graves' hyperthyroidism and ophthalmopathy. TCRdb re-called the multiplex PCR reads with MiXCR, one entry per CDR3 protein. This table has around 300,000 distinct CDR3 sequences, around 14% appearing once. The sample was blood. The source of these receptors is a woman in her 30s with Graves' hyperthyroidism. The CDR3 runs from the conserved cysteine through the conserved F or W. The D gene is left open where the match is weak. Size tells how often a clone was seen (once, few, many) or the class of an expanded clone, and some rows leave it out.

TRBJ2-1,many,TRBV7-2,TRBD2,CASSLELAGGEQFF,TGTGCCAGCAGCTTAGAGCTAGCGGGGGGGGAGCAGTTCTTC
TRBJ2-5,many,TRBV5-8,TRBD2,CASSLAGAGETQYF,TGTGCCAGCAGCCTAGCGGGAGCGGGGGAGACCCAGTACTTC
TRBJ1-5,few,TRBV3-1,-,CASSQDLGGVSNQPQHF,TGTGCCAGCAGCCAAGATTTGGGAGGGGTGAGCAATCAGCCCCAGCATTTT
TRBJ1-6,many,TRBV20-1,-,CSADRGRDNSPLHF,TGCAGTGCTGACCGGGGCCGAGATAATTCACCCCTCCACTTT
TRBJ2-6,-,TRBV7-7,-,CAKATSGRVGASSGANVLTF,TGTGCTAAAGCTACATCGGGCAGGGTTGGAGCTAGCTCTGGGGCCAACGTCCTGACTTTC
TRBJ2-7,many,TRBV12-3/TRBV12-4,-,CASSLGLGGTKEQYF,TGTGCCAGCAGTTTAGGTCTAGGGGGGACGAAGGAGCAGTACTTC
TRBJ2-7,many,TRBV30,-,CAWSYYYEQYF,TGTGCCTGGAGTTATTACTACGAGCAGTACTTC
TRBJ2-3,-,TRBV6-2/TRBV6-3,-,CASSLEQPGLTPGDTQYF,TGTGCCAGCAGTCTCGAACAGCCTGGACTTACCCCAGGAGATACGCAGTATTTT
TRBJ2-5,many,TRBV2,-,CATTGAFGETQYF,TGTGCCACCACGGGGGCCTTCGGAGAGACCCAGTACTTC
TRBJ1-2,few,TRBV3-1,-,CASSAESPPYGYTF,TGTGCCAGCAGCGCGGAATCTCCTCCCTATGGCTACACCTTC
TRBJ2-2,-,TRBV30,-,CAWTAAGELFF,TGTGCCTGGACAGCGGCCGGGGAGCTGTTTTTT
TRBJ2-2,-,TRBV29-1,-,CSAAGRRSGELFF,TGCAGCGCGGCCGGGAGAAGATCCGGGGAGCTGTTTTTT
TRBJ1-4,-,TRBV25-1,TRBD1,CASRDRGLTNEKLFF,TGTGCCAGCAGGGACAGGGGGCTAACTAATGAAAAACTGTTTTTT
TRBJ1-2,many,TRBV27,-,CASSSWGLGGYTF,TGTGCCAGCAGTTCGTGGGGTCTGGGTGGCTACACCTTC
TRBJ1-2,few,TRBV18,TRBD1,CASSPPDNRGAYGYTF,TGTGCCAGCTCACCACCGGATAACAGGGGGGCCTATGGCTACACCTTC
TRBJ2-6,-,TRBV2,-,CASSFGQSGANVLTF,TGTGCCAGCAGTTTTGGACAGTCTGGGGCCAACGTCCTGACTTTC
TRBJ2-7,many,TRBV27,TRBD1,CASTRTGGSVEQYF,TGTGCCAGCACCAGGACAGGGGGCTCGGTCGAGCAGTACTTC
TRBJ1-1,-,TRBV7-9,-,CASSVSKFMNTEAFF,TGTGCCAGCAGCGTTTCAAAGTTCATGAACACTGAAGCTTTCTTT
TRBJ2-5,-,TRBV6-1,-,CASTLGETQHF,TGTGCCAGCACCCTCGGAGAGACCCAGCACTTC
TRBJ2-3,many,TRBV30,-,CAWSVRGGGGDTQYF,TGTGCCTGGAGTGTAAGGGGTGGCGGCGGAGATACGCAGTATTTT
TRBJ2-5,many,TRBV7-2,-,CASSFYRETQYF,TGTGCCAGCAGCTTCTATAGGGAGACCCAGTACTTC
TRBJ2-7,many,TRBV13,-,CASSSRGLYEQYF,TGTGCCAGCAGCTCACGGGGACTTTACGAGCAGTACTTC
TRBJ1-6,-,TRBV20-1,-,CSARDPGTPSIVGSPLHF,TGCAGTGCTAGAGATCCTGGGACACCCTCCATCGTTGGTTCACCCCTCCACTTT
TRBJ1-1,-,TRBV5-5,-,CASSREVHLYTEAFF,TGTGCCAGCAGCCGGGAGGTGCATCTTTACACTGAAGCTTTCTTT
TRBJ2-1,-,TRBV20-1,TRBD2,CSASTRLADKNEQFF,TGCAGTGCTTCAACCCGACTAGCGGATAAGAATGAGCAGTTCTTC
TRBJ1-3,-,TRBV30,-,CAWSVGQDTIYF,TGTGCCTGGAGTGTAGGCCAGGACACCATATATTTT
TRBJ2-1,-,TRBV20-1,TRBD2,CSARHDGRAGEQFF,TGCAGTGCTAGACATGACGGGAGGGCCGGTGAGCAGTTCTTC
TRBJ2-3,many,TRBV28,-,CASSFPGSTDTQYF,TGTGCCAGCAGTTTCCCAGGGAGCACAGATACGCAGTATTTT
TRBJ2-1,-,TRBV24-1,-,CATSGWGEQFF,TGTGCCACCAGTGGTTGGGGTGAGCAGTTCTTC
TRBJ1-4,many,TRBV28,-,CASSTRRRLVSEKLFF,TGTGCCAGCAGCACTAGAAGGCGCCTGGTGTCGGAAAAACTGTTTTTT
TRBJ2-5,-,TRBV7-2,TRBD2,CASSLGTGLEYF,TGTGCCAGCAGCTTAGGTACAGGACTAGAGTACTTC
TRBJ2-7,-,TRBV28,TRBD2,CASSLAPAGGVYEQYF,TGTGCCAGCAGTTTGGCCCCCGCGGGAGGGGTGTACGAGCAGTACTTC
TRBJ2-1,-,TRBV9,-,CASSRSGPQVF,TGTGCCAGCAGCCGATCCGGGCCGCAGGTCTTC
TRBJ2-2,many,TRBV28,TRBD2,CASSTRTSGTTGELFF,TGTGCCAGCAGCACCCGGACTAGCGGGACCACCGGGGAGCTGTTTTTT
TRBJ2-5,few,TRBV5-1,TRBD2,CASSVLAGESETQYF,TGCGCCAGCAGCGTCCTAGCGGGAGAGTCAGAGACCCAGTACTTC
TRBJ2-1,few,TRBV19,-,CASSNPGSNEQFF,TGTGCCAGTAGTAACCCAGGGTCAAATGAGCAGTTCTTC
TRBJ1-4,many,TRBV28,-,CASSRPGTVKGKLFF,TGTGCCAGCAGTCGCCCTGGGACGGTGAAGGGGAAACTGTTTTTT
TRBJ2-7,many,TRBV28,-,CASSLWGGRSYEQYF,TGTGCCAGCAGTTTATGGGGGGGACGCTCCTACGAGCAGTACTTC
TRBJ2-7,many,TRBV12-3/TRBV12-4,TRBD2,CASTLGGDEQYF,TGTGCCAGCACCCTGGGGGGGGACGAGCAGTACTTC
TRBJ2-7,-,TRBV29-1,TRBD1,CSVEGQGASYEQYF,TGCAGCGTTGAGGGACAGGGGGCCTCCTACGAGCAGTACTTC
TRBJ2-7,-,TRBV20-1,TRBD2,CSARGTSGRALEQYF,TGCAGTGCTAGAGGGACTAGCGGGAGGGCCTTGGAGCAGTACTTC
TRBJ2-2,-,TRBV6-5,-,CASSNSRSERCTGELFF,TGTGCCAGCAGTAACTCTCGGTCAGAGAGATGCACCGGGGAGCTGTTTTTT
TRBJ2-5,many,TRBV20-1,TRBD2,CSARDLAGGRETQYF,TGCAGTGCTAGAGATCTAGCGGGAGGGCGGGAGACCCAGTACTTC
TRBJ2-1,many,TRBV10-3,TRBD2,CAISETGTSTNEQFF,TGTGCCATCAGTGAGACCGGGACTAGTACTAATGAGCAGTTCTTC
TRBJ2-7,few,TRBV6-1,-,CASSEAYTLWYEQYF,TGTGCCAGCAGTGAAGCGTATACCCTTTGGTACGAGCAGTACTTC
TRBJ1-1,many,TRBV28,-,CAGKEQGNTEAFF,TGTGCCGGAAAAGAACAGGGTAACACTGAAGCTTTCTTT
TRBJ2-7,many,TRBV10-3,-,CAISEVRLEYEQYF,TGTGCCATCAGTGAGGTCCGTCTTGAATACGAGCAGTACTTC
TRBJ1-5,many,TRBV2,-,CASGARGLRQPQHF,TGTGCCAGCGGGGCACGGGGACTCCGTCAGCCCCAGCATTTT
TRBJ2-1,many,TRBV2,-,CASSGGTREQFF,TGTGCCAGCAGTGGGGGGACTCGAGAGCAGTTCTTC
TRBJ2-1,many,TRBV5-6,TRBD2,CASNLGSSGDNEQFF,TGTGCCAGCAACTTAGGGTCTAGCGGCGACAATGAGCAGTTCTTC
TRBJ1-2,many,TRBV12-3/TRBV12-4,-,CASSPPGQNYGYTF,TGTGCCAGCAGTCCCCCCGGACAGAACTATGGCTACACCTTC
TRBJ1-3,few,TRBV11-2,-,CASSLEGASGNTIYF,TGTGCCAGCAGCTTAGAGGGAGCCTCTGGAAACACCATATATTTT
TRBJ2-5,-,TRBV5-5,-,CASSLGLRRETQYF,TGTGCCAGCAGCTTGGGACTTCGAAGAGAGACCCAGTACTTC
TRBJ2-3,many,TRBV7-6,TRBD2,CASSLGSASGTDTQYF,TGTGCCAGCAGCTTGGGTTCGGCTAGCGGGACAGATACGCAGTATTTT
TRBJ1-5,-,TRBV30,-,CAWSLYKNSNQPQHF,TGTGCCTGGAGTCTCTACAAGAATAGCAATCAGCCCCAGCATTTT
TRBJ2-7,many,TRBV3-1,TRBD2,CASSQDRTSGTYEQYF,TGTGCCAGCAGCCAAGATAGGACTAGCGGAACTTACGAGCAGTACTTC